Following are 6 T cell receptor beta chains from one sample sequenced in a study of T cells after yellow fever vaccination. From the 5' RACE reads, TCRdb called clonotypes with MiXCR, one entry per CDR3 protein. Here the sample spans 40,000 to 50,000 distinct CDR3 sequences, around 6.4% being singletons. The sample consisted of PBMCs, either bulk or a sorted T-cell subset (CD4+, CD8+, memory, or dextramer-sorted; not recorded which), taken 45 days after the yellow fever booster vaccination. All receptors come from a man aged 25 to 40 who received the YFV17D yellow fever vaccine.

This clonotype has ten or more counts. The chain carries TRBV27 and TRBJ2-1, with D possibly TRBD1 on 7 matching bases. Germline values: CDR1 MNHEY, CDR2 SMNVEV (reference sequence). This CDR3 region has 18 residues. The ends were cut back, 0 bases at V and 4 bases at J, with 19 bases in the middle. The CDR3 spells CASSLSKGGGDGYNEQFF. The CDR3 bases are TGTGCCAGCAGTTTATCTAAAGGGGGCGGGGACGGATACAATGAGCAGTTCTTC.

This chain connects TRBV27 to TRBJ2-1; D may be TRBD1 (5 bases). V lost 11 bases, J lost 5 bases, and 19 bases lay in between. The CDR3 is made up of 14 amino acids. The germline V gene has CDR1 MNHEY and CDR2 SMNVEV (reference sequence). CDR3 protein: CASKGPRWNNEQFF. CDR3 nucleotide sequence: TGTGCCTCTAAGGGGCCCAGGTGGAACAATGAGCAGTTCTTC.

Many counts were recorded for this clonotype. V and J are TRBV27 and TRBJ2-4; D is unclear. The CDR3 has 12 residues. CDR1 and CDR2 (germline): MNHEY, SMNVEV (reference sequence). V lost 9 bases and J 6 bases, leaving 12 bases between the germline ends. The CDR3: CARNSPLNIQYF. The CDR3 DNA reads TGTGCCAGAAACAGTCCACTAAACATTCAGTACTTC.

The gene calls are TRBV5-1 and TRBJ2-7; 7 bases align to TRBD1. CDR1 and CDR2 (germline): SGHRS, YFSETQ. J gave up 1 base and V 7 bases, and 5 bases lay outside the gene matches. CDR3 size: 13 residues. In nucleotides, the CDR3 is TGCGCCAGCGGCTCGACAGGGTCCTACGAGCAGTACTTC. Encoded protein: CASGSTGSYEQYF.

This clonotype was seen only a few times. The rearrangement joins TRBV27 to TRBJ2-1; D is possibly TRBD1 or TRBD2 (5 bases each). CDR3 length: 14 residues. The V end lost 6 bases, the J end lost 7 bases, and 16 bases lay between the germline ends. Per the germline V gene, CDR1 is MNHEY and CDR2 is SMNVEV (reference sequence). In DNA, the CDR3 is TGTGCCAGCAGGACCGGGGCAGGTGTGAATGAGCAGTTCTTC. Translated, it gives CASRTGAGVNEQFF.

V usage is TRBV7-2 and J usage is TRBJ1-2; no definite D call. The CDR3 sequence is 15 residues long. The V end lost 1 base, the J end lost 3 bases, and 12 bases lay between the germline ends. Germline V CDR1 and CDR2: SGHTA, FQGNSA. The CDR3, as DNA: TGTGCCAGCAGCTTAGTGGCCGGTGAATACTATGGCTACACCTTC. This gives the protein CASSLVAGEYYGYTF.